This T cell receptor beta chain was identified in a study of shared clonotypes between healthy human individuals. The naive CD8 fraction comprised CD45RO-negative cells positively selected for CCR7 and excluded terminally differentiated effector memory CD45RA+ cells. The method was immunoSEQ multiplex PCR; TCRdb's version includes in-frame clones alone and lacks a portion of them. Of some 2.1 million clones listed, roughly 93% are singletons. The V segment lost 0 bases and the J segment 2 bases; nucleotides outside the gene matches: 1. The germline CDR1 and CDR2 sequences are SGHVS and FNYEAQ. This CDR3 comprises 15 residues.

The chain joins TRBV7-6 to TRBJ2-1; 7 bases are a match to TRBD2. The specimen was naive CD8+ T cells from PBMCs. The clonotype comes from a man younger than 30 in good health. Some clones in this sample may be carry-over from other donors' samples. The CDR3 DNA sequence: TGTGCCAGCAGCTTAGCGGGGGGGGCCTACAATGAGCAGTTCTTC. Residues: CASSLAGGAYNEQFF.